One TCR beta chain is described in this entry. Its antigen is not identified. This sample was included in a study of T cell responses to AZD1222 COVID-19 vaccine. Overall study results and limits: Reportedly, close to half of spike-specific TCRs are directed against unmutated variant regions.

Some clones are missing from TCRdb's copy, which holds only in-frame ones; the method was immunoSEQ multiplex PCR. Of approximately 150,000 clones listed, over 75% are singletons. The material sequenced was peripheral blood, taken 28 days after the second dose of the MenACWY control vaccine. This receptor was identified in an adult who received the MenACWY meningococcal vaccine as a control.

The CDR3 region is CAWSPGQTSYNEQFF. In DNA form, the CDR3 reads TGTGCCTGGAGTCCCGGACAAACCTCCTACAATGAGCAGTTCTTC. The V and J genes are TRBV30 and TRBJ2-1, with D perhaps matching TRBD1 (5 bases). CDR1 GTSNPN and CDR2 SVGIG come from the germline V gene (reference sequence). V was pared by 2 bases and J by 0 bases, with 11 bases between. The length of the CDR3 is 15 residues.